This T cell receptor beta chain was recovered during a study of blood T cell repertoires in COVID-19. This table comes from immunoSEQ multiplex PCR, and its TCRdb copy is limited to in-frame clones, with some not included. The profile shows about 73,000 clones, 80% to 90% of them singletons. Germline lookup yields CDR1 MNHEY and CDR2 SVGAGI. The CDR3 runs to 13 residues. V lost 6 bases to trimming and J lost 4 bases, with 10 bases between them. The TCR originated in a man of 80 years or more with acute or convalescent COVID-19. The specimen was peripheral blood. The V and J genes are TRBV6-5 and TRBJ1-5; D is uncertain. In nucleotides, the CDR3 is TGTGCCAGCAGCCCCACGGGTAATCAGCCCCAGCATTTT. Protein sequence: CASSPTGNQPQHF.